The present TCR beta chain was sequenced within a study of blood T cell repertoires in COVID-19 (dated by TCRdb to the early 2020s). About the investigation overall: Samples covering the acute and convalescent phases of COVID-19 were provided by collaborators in the United States, Italy and Spain. Subjects who had been exposed to COVID-19, were actively infected with it, or had recovered from it provided the deeply sampled blood TCRbeta repertoires that made up the dataset. The repertoires were released in a freely available public database intended as a resource for research on the immune response to SARS-CoV-2. The samples were drawn from the first 160 participants of the ongoing ImmuneRACE study and from 1,254 subjects provided by 6 global collaborators. Nearly every sample came with metadata listing a de-identified subject ID, COVID-19 status, age in years and sex. The prospective study material was composed of cDNA or gDNA derived from T cells, B-cell-depleted T cells, or PBMCs. HLA class I and class II types, where available, came from metadata supplied by the sample provider rather than from assay-based typing.

Results and caveats for the whole study, not just this receptor: How much clinical and demographic metadata was included differed by source and by participant, and the metadata was provided uncurated.

TCRbeta CDR3 regions were amplified from genomic DNA using the immunoSEQ Assay, a bias-controlled multiplex PCR. In the authors' own workflow: Nucleated cell counts per sample were estimated from amplification of reference gene primers within the assay. To quantify the absolute abundance of each unique TCRbeta CDR3 rearrangement, sequence reads were collapsed and filtered. For each sample, productive Simpson clonality was calculated as the square root of Simpson's diversity index across productive rearrangements. The clones in this table, taken by TCRdb from immuneACCESS, are in-frame only. Not every clone is retained; where verified, under half of the shortfall comes from an unresolved V gene, and the cause of the rest is unknown. V and J calls and clone size come straight from that table; D and trimming were deduced from the DNA. The sample table records about 150,000 clones; 85% of these occur just once. About 2.5% of the sample lies in the top ten.

The collaborating institutions used their own protocols to collect whole blood in K2EDTA tubes. For TCRbeta analysis, collaborators shipped samples as frozen whole blood, isolated PBMCs, or DNA extracted from either of those sample types. Worth noting for this clone: No cognate antigen has been identified for it. Base qualities are missing; no much larger clone stands one base away.

The sequenced material came from peripheral blood. This clonotype was sampled from a human donor with acute or convalescent COVID-19. The donor label of this sample is uncertain.

The CDR3 reads CASSGTARYGYTF. The DNA is TGTGCCAGCAGTGGGACAGCCCGCTATGGCTACACCTTC. The chain couples TRBV12-3 or TRBV12-4 to TRBJ1-2, with TRBD1 identical over 7 junction bases. Taken from cysteine to phenylalanine, the CDR3 has 13 residues. CDR3 DNA is the only sequence kept; it has 39 bases, read in frame from the first base. Germline trimming: 5 bases from V, 4 bases from J; junction bases outside gene matches: 4.